This T cell receptor (beta chain) was observed in a study of blood T cell repertoires in COVID-19. Here immunoSEQ multiplex PCR was the method, and the copy in TCRdb shows in-frame clones only, minus some. The sample lists a few hundred thousand clones; about 87% were seen once. The TCR sequence derives from a woman in her fifties or sixties with acute or convalescent COVID-19. Sequencing input: peripheral blood.

The CDR3 DNA reads as TGTGCCAGCAGACCGGGACAGACTACCTACACTGAAGCTTTCTTT. Its translation: CASRPGQTTYTEAFF. J is TRBJ1-1 and V is TRBV2, with 7 bases aligning to TRBD1. Germline V lookup: CDR1 SNHLY, CDR2 FYNNEI. The ends lost 6 bases at V and 3 bases at J; junction bases unmatched: 10. This CDR3 contains 15 residues.